This T cell receptor beta chain came from a study of early T cells in non-severe SARS-CoV-2 infection. This CDR3 comprises 13 residues. The germline V gene encodes CDR1 GTSNPN and CDR2 SVGIG (reference sequence). V lost 5 bases and J lost 0; bases outside the gene matches: 3. MiXCR, run by TCRdb on the 5' RACE reads, gives a single entry per CDR3 protein. The sample lists more than 50,000 distinct CDR3 sequences, approximately 10% occurring once. This chain uses TRBV30 with TRBJ2-7, with TRBD2 matching over 8 bases. This receptor was obtained from an adult who was a healthcare worker with PCR-confirmed SARS-CoV-2 infection or an uninfected control (not recorded which). Sample: whole blood. CDR3 in amino acids: CAWASGSSYEQYF. The CDR3 DNA sequence: TGTGCCTGGGCAAGCGGGAGCTCCTACGAGCAGTACTTC.